These 15 T cell receptor beta chains originate from one sample sequenced in a study of blood T cell repertoires in COVID-19. Only in-frame clones appear in the TCRdb table, and some are missing; sequencing was by immunoSEQ multiplex PCR. There are about 170,000 clones in the sample; 65% to 85% occur only once, and roughly 10% lies in the top ten. Sequencing was performed on peripheral blood. Source of these receptors: a man between 65 and 80 years old with active or convalescent COVID-19.

The genes are TRBV5-1 and TRBJ1-1; tentatively, D is TRBD1 (5 bases). Between the trimmed V and J ends, which lost 1 base and 1 base, there was a span of 11 bases. Per germline, CDR1 SGHRS and CDR2 YFSETQ. The CDR3 has 15 amino acids. This chain's CDR3 is CASSLIRGSNTEAFF. The CDR3 DNA reads as TGCGCCAGCAGCTTGATAAGGGGTTCGAACACTGAAGCTTTCTTT.

J is TRBJ2-7 and V is TRBV5-1; the match to TRBD1 covers 10 bases. After removal of 5 bases from V and 3 bases from J, the junction contained 8 bases not matched to a gene. This CDR3 spans 15 amino acids. The germline CDR1 and CDR2 sequences are SGHRS and YFSETQ. CDR3 loop: CASSNPGTGVYEQYF. The CDR3 nucleotides are TGCGCCAGCAGTAATCCCGGGACAGGGGTCTACGAGCAGTACTTC.

The sample holds a few counts of this clone. The chain joins TRBV15 to TRBJ2-7; 11 bases map to TRBD2. The germline CDR1 and CDR2 sequences are LNHNV and YYDKDF (reference sequence). Trimming took 6 bases from V and 7 from J; bases not matched to a gene: 8. The CDR3 runs 14 residues. CDR3 nucleotides: TGTGCCACCAGAATAGCGGGGGGGCTAGGAGAGCAGTACTTC. Translating gives CATRIAGGLGEQYF.

The rearrangement uses TRBV27 and TRBJ1-5, with TRBD1 matching over 8 bases. The CDR3 covers 15 residues. The V and J ends lost 6 bases and 4 bases, in that order; junction bases with no gene match: 8. The germline V gene encodes CDR1 MNHEY and CDR2 SMNVEV (reference sequence). Here the CDR3 reads CASRSTGGGNQPQHF. In DNA form, the CDR3 reads TGTGCCAGCAGGAGTACAGGGGGGGGAAATCAGCCCCAGCATTTT.

V gene TRBV5-1 combines with J gene TRBJ2-5; 13 positions agree with TRBD2. V trimming: 5 bases; J trimming: 4 bases; junction bases outside the gene matches: 5. Germline CDR1 is SGHRS and CDR2 is YFSETQ. The CDR3 totals 15 residues. CDR3 sequence reads: CASRPRTSGRETQYF. The CDR3 DNA follows: TGCGCCAGCAGACCCCGGACTAGCGGGAGAGAGACCCAGTACTTC.

This clone was detected once. The chain couples TRBV7-9 to TRBJ2-2, with TRBD2 as a possible D gene (5 bases). Looked up from germline, CDR1 is SEHNR and CDR2 is FQNEAQ (reference sequence). V was cut by 0 bases and J by 6 bases, with 11 bases left in between. The CDR3 has 15 residues. The CDR3 bases are TGTGCCAGCAGCTTAGCAGGGAGTGGGGCCGGGGAGCTGTTTTTT. This translates into CASSLAGSGAGELFF. The full variable domain, rest sourced from reference TRBV7-9 and TRBJ2-2, is DTGVSQNPRHKITKRGQNVTFRCDPISEHNRLYWYRQTLGQGPEFLTYFQNEAQLEKSRLLSDRFSAERPKGSFSTLEIQRTEQGDSAMYLCASSLAGSGAGELFFGEGSRLTVL.

This clone was observed once. The genes are TRBV6-2 or TRBV6-3 and TRBJ2-3, with 8 bases that match TRBD1. Germline V lookup: CDR1 MNHEY, CDR2 SVGEGT. This CDR3 is built from 17 residues. The V gene end was trimmed by 6 bases and the J gene end by 3 bases; junction bases not matched to a gene: 14. Written as DNA, the CDR3 is TGTGCCAGCAGCTTATTTTGGACAGGGCAAGGGACAGATACGCAGTATTTT. Translating it yields CASSLFWTGQGTDTQYF.

The V and J genes are TRBV29-1 and TRBJ1-1, with 8 bases matching TRBD1. There are 11 residues in the CDR3. V lost 5 bases and J lost 5; bases outside the gene matches: 1. The germline gives CDR1 SQVTM, CDR2 ANQGSEA. DNA of the CDR3: TGCAGCGTTACAGGGGGTACTGAAGCTTTCTTT. Protein: CSVTGGTEAFF.

The V call is TRBV11-2, the J call TRBJ2-3; the D gene is possibly TRBD1 (5 bases). The CDR3 is 17 amino acids. Germline-derived CDR1 and CDR2 are SGHAT and FQNNGV. V was clipped by 5 bases and J by 2 bases, with 20 bases between them. The CDR3: CASSRLLTESATDTQYF. CDR3 in DNA: TGTGCCAGCAGCCGACTCCTGACAGAATCGGCCACAGATACGCAGTATTTT.

The V gene is TRBV7-2, the J gene TRBJ2-1, with TRBD2 matching 12 bases. From germline, CDR1 is SGHTA and CDR2 FQGNSA. This CDR3 has 16 amino acids. Germline trimming cut 4 bases from V and 7 bases from J; bases unmatched to any gene: 8. The CDR3: CASSSRLAGAGNEQFF. As DNA, the CDR3 is TGTGCCAGCAGCTCCAGACTAGCGGGAGCGGGTAATGAGCAGTTCTTC.

The CDR3 loop reads CASSRAQGTNEKLFF. The DNA of the CDR3 is TGTGCCAGCTCACGCGCTCAGGGAACTAATGAAAAACTGTTTTTT. This chain connects TRBV18 to TRBJ1-4; tentative D call: TRBD1 (5 bases). Trimming cost V 4 bases and J 1 base, with 10 bases left between them. The CDR3 length is 15 residues. Per germline, CDR1 KGHSH and CDR2 LQKENI.

This chain uses TRBV11-2 with TRBJ2-3; the match to TRBD2 covers 9 bases. After removal of 2 bases from V and 9 bases from J, the junction contained 12 bases not matched to a gene. From germline, CDR1 is SGHAT and CDR2 FQNNGV. This CDR3 is 16 amino acids long. CDR3 in DNA: TGTGCCAGCAGCTTATGGCGCTGGGGTAGCGGGAGAACGCAGTATTTT. Translating gives CASSLWRWGSGRTQYF.

The genes are TRBV6-1 and TRBJ2-7; D is unclear. Germline V gene lookup returns CDR1 MNHNS and CDR2 SASEGT. This CDR3 region has 12 residues. V lost 2 bases, J lost 3 bases, and 5 bases lay in between. CDR3 nucleotides: TGTGCCAGCAGTGAAATCCTCTACGAGCAGTACTTC. Translation gives CASSEILYEQYF.

This clone showed up just a few times. V and J are TRBV10-2 and TRBJ1-2; D is possibly TRBD1 (6 bases). Germline V gives CDR1 WSHSY, CDR2 SAAADI. CDR3 length: 13 residues. The ends were cut back, 6 bases at V and 4 bases at J, with 12 bases in the middle. CDR3 loop: CASSRGASYGYTF. CDR3 coding DNA: TGCGCCAGCAGCCGGGGGGCTAGCTATGGCTACACCTTC.

The chain carries TRBV7-9 and TRBJ1-2; D possibly corresponds to TRBD1 (6 bases). CDR1 and CDR2 from the germline V gene are SEHNR and FQNEAQ (reference sequence). The V and J ends lost 7 bases and 3 bases respectively, with 12 bases between them. The CDR3 runs 13 residues. The CDR3 reads CASKKGGDYGYTF. CDR3 DNA sequence: TGTGCCAGCAAAAAGGGGGGGGACTATGGCTACACCTTC.